The 7 T cell receptor beta chains below all came from one sample that was sequenced in a study of blood T cell repertoires in COVID-19. TCRdb keeps only in-frame clones here, not all; method: immunoSEQ multiplex PCR. Of around 190,000 clones listed, 80% are singletons. The source material was peripheral blood. Every receptor here comes from a man aged 55 to 69 with acute or convalescent COVID-19.

The chain employs TRBV3-1 (or the pseudogene TRBV3-2) and TRBJ2-4; 10 bases match TRBD2. Germline CDR1 is LGHDT and CDR2 is YNNKEL (reference sequence). With 3 bases clipped from V and 5 bases from J, the junction kept 1 base outside the gene matches. This CDR3 region has 14 residues. In DNA form, the CDR3 reads TGTGCCAGCAGCCACCTAGCGGGGGAAAACATTCAGTACTTC. This translates into CASSHLAGENIQYF.

The V gene is TRBV13, the J gene TRBJ2-2; 9 bases line up with TRBD2. Losses at the gene ends were 4 bases for V and 4 bases for J; bases not matched to a gene: 4. CDR1 is PRHDT and CDR2 is FYEKMQ in the germline V gene (reference sequence). The CDR3 is 15 residues long. The CDR3, as DNA: TGTGCCAGCAGCTCTGCGGGGGGGCTCACCGGGGAGCTGTTTTTT. Encoded protein: CASSSAGGLTGELFF. Full variable domain (rest looked up from reference TRBV13 and TRBJ2-2): AAGVIQSPRHLIKEKRETATLKCYPIPRHDTVYWYQQGPGQDPQFLISFYEKMQSDKGSIPDRFSAQQFSDYHSELNMSSLELGDSALYFCASSSAGGLTGELFFGEGSRLTVL.

The V and J genes are TRBV11-2 and TRBJ2-1; possibly TRBD2 for D (6 bases). Per germline, CDR1 SGHAT and CDR2 FQNNGV. The germline V and J ends were trimmed by 1 base and 10 bases, with 14 bases remaining between them. The CDR3 runs 14 residues. CDR3 coding DNA: TGTGCCAGCAGCTTAGGCGGGGTAAAGGGAGAGCAGTTCTTC. It yields the protein CASSLGGVKGEQFF. The full variable domain, completed using reference TRBV11-2 and TRBJ2-1, is EAGVAQSPRYKIIEKRQSVAFWCNPISGHATLYWYQQILGQGPKLLIQFQNNGVVDDSQLPKDRFSAERLKGVDSTLKIQPAKLEDSAVYLCASSLGGVKGEQFFGPGTRLTVL.

This rearrangement joins TRBV5-1 to TRBJ1-5; a weak D match, TRBD1 (6 bases). Deletions cut 1 base from V and 4 bases from J, with 12 bases between. Germline CDR1 and CDR2: SGHRS and YFSETQ. CDR3 length: 15 residues. The CDR3, as DNA: TGCGCCAGCAGCTTGAGTGGCACAGGGAATCAGCCCCAGCATTTT. It translates to CASSLSGTGNQPQHF.

The chain joins TRBV5-4 to TRBJ2-6, with a weak D call TRBD1 (6 bases). The CDR3 extends over 18 amino acids. Trimming removed 4 bases from V and 0 bases from J, with 17 bases in between. Germline loops: CDR1 SGHNT, CDR2 YYREEE (reference sequence). The CDR3 is CASSPLPGQNSGANVLTF. Here the CDR3 DNA reads TGTGCCAGCAGCCCTCTTCCGGGACAAAACTCTGGGGCCAACGTCCTGACTTTC.

This CDR3 is CASRETSGLNNEQFF. DNA of the CDR3: TGTGCCAGCAGGGAGACTAGCGGGCTAAACAATGAGCAGTTCTTC. The V and J genes are TRBV2 and TRBJ2-1, with TRBD2 identical over 10 bases. This CDR3 comprises 15 residues. The germline V gene has CDR1 SNHLY and CDR2 FYNNEI. V trimming: 6 bases; J trimming: 5 bases; junction bases outside the gene matches: 7.

This chain joins TRBV5-6 and TRBJ1-2, with 9 bases aligning to TRBD1. Germline CDR1 and CDR2: SGHDT and YYEEEE. The CDR3 length is 16 residues. V lost 4 bases and J lost 3; bases outside the gene matches: 10. CDR3 sequence reads: CASSTPRTGAHYGYTF. CDR3 DNA: TGTGCCAGCAGCACGCCCCGGACAGGGGCTCACTATGGCTACACCTTC.